A selection of T cell receptor beta chains follows, all from one sample in a study of T cell changes during pregnancy in multiple sclerosis. Libraries were prepared by immunoSEQ multiplex PCR; TCRdb keeps only in-frame clonotypes and omits some of them. This table has approximately 74,000 clones, around nine tenths appearing once. Sequences were derived from peripheral blood, sampled before pregnancy. Receptors were obtained from a female donor with multiple sclerosis, enrolled in a pregnancy study. Both conserved end residues are part of each CDR3. The D gene is left open where the match is weak. Only part of the rows carry a size: once, few, many, or a class if the clone is expanded.

D,size,V,J,CDR3,DNA
-,once,TRBV12-5,TRBJ1-2,CASGLFQGSSGYTF,TGTGCTAGTGGTTTGTTCCAGGGATCGTCTGGCTACACCTTC
TRBD2,-,TRBV7-8,TRBJ2-7,CASSGLAGGYEQYF,TGTGCCAGCAGCGGACTAGCGGGGGGGTACGAGCAGTACTTC
-,-,TRBV5-5,TRBJ1-4,CASSLEGGGARLGNEKLFF,TGTGCCAGCAGCCTGGAAGGAGGGGGGGCCCGGTTAGGGAATGAAAAACTGTTTTTT
-,-,TRBV20-1,TRBJ2-7,CSASVLEEQYF,TGCAGTGCTAGCGTACTAGAAGAGCAGTACTTC
-,few,TRBV2,TRBJ1-5,CASSDGDFNQPQHF,TGTGCCAGCAGTGACGGGGACTTCAATCAGCCCCAGCATTTT
TRBD1,-,TRBV9,TRBJ2-7,CASSPGQGPYEQYF,TGTGCCAGCAGCCCCGGACAGGGACCATACGAGCAGTACTTC
-,-,TRBV14,TRBJ2-1,CASSRLEHNEQFF,TGTGCCAGCAGCCGACTAGAACACAATGAGCAGTTCTTC
-,-,TRBV6-1,TRBJ1-3,CASSELGVGGNTIYF,TGTGCCAGCAGTGAATTAGGGGTTGGCGGAAACACCATATATTTT
-,-,TRBV9,TRBJ1-2,CASSVAQDPNYGYTF,TGTGCCAGCAGCGTAGCCCAGGATCCTAACTATGGCTACACCTTC
-,-,TRBV7-9,TRBJ2-2,CASSPGEGVNTGELFF,TGTGCCAGCAGCCCCGGAGAGGGGGTTAACACCGGGGAGCTGTTTTTT
-,-,TRBV5-1,TRBJ2-3,CASSPRVTGGTDTQYF,TGCGCCAGCAGCCCGAGGGTGACAGGAGGCACAGATACGCAGTATTTT
TRBD2,-,TRBV10-3,TRBJ2-3,CAISSSGRVGDTQYF,TGTGCCATCAGCTCTAGCGGGAGGGTGGGAGATACGCAGTATTTT